A selection of T cell receptor beta chains follows, all from one sample in a study of CD8 T cells in Susac syndrome. TCRdb re-analysed the immunoSEQ multiplex PCR reads in MiXCR, keeping a single row per CDR3 protein. The sample has 130,000 or so distinct CDR3 sequences; roughly 95% are singletons. Sample: CD4+ T cells from PBMCs. These receptors all come from a human donor with multiple sclerosis. CDR3s include the opening cysteine and the closing phenylalanine or tryptophan. Fields, in order: D gene, clone size, CDR3 length, V gene, J gene, CDR3 protein, CDR3 DNA. The D gene is left open where the match is weak. Expanded clones are given a class, and other clones once, few, many or no size at all.

D: -
size: -
length: 15
V: TRBV6-2/TRBV6-3
J: TRBJ2-1
CDR3: CASIDGQVGYNEQFF
DNA: TGTGCCAGCATCGACGGCCAGGTAGGATACAATGAGCAGTTCTTC

D: TRBD1
size: -
length: 13
V: TRBV11-1
J: TRBJ1-1
CDR3: CASSPVTGGTPFF
DNA: TGTGCCAGCAGCCCAGTAACAGGGGGAACGCCTTTCTTT

D: -
size: -
length: 13
V: TRBV25-1
J: TRBJ2-4
CDR3: CASSDGGWDIQYF
DNA: TGTGCCAGCAGTGATGGGGGCTGGGACATTCAGTACTTC

D: TRBD1
size: -
length: 15
V: TRBV9
J: TRBJ2-7
CDR3: CASSRTGTEDYEQYF
DNA: TGTGCCAGCAGCAGGACCGGGACAGAGGACTACGAGCAGTACTTC

D: -
size: -
length: 15
V: TRBV20-1
J: TRBJ1-6
CDR3: CSAPKTTANNSPLHF
DNA: TGCAGTGCTCCCAAAACCACAGCGAATAATTCACCCCTCCACTTT

D: -
size: -
length: 11
V: TRBV7-9
J: TRBJ2-7
CDR3: CASETGSEQYF
DNA: TGTGCCTCCGAGACAGGAAGCGAGCAGTACTTC

D: -
size: -
length: 13
V: TRBV12-3/TRBV12-4
J: TRBJ2-1
CDR3: CASVSRSYNEQFF
DNA: TGTGCCAGCGTAAGCCGCTCCTACAATGAGCAGTTCTTC

D: -
size: -
length: 14
V: TRBV6-5
J: TRBJ2-7
CDR3: CASSYTESSYEQYF
DNA: TGTGCCAGCAGTTACACCGAGAGCTCCTACGAGCAGTACTTC

D: -
size: -
length: 15
V: TRBV7-2
J: TRBJ2-7
CDR3: CASSSPDRFLYEQYF
DNA: TGTGCCAGCAGCTCCCCGGACCGGTTTCTATACGAGCAGTACTTC

D: -
size: -
length: 16
V: TRBV7-3
J: TRBJ2-1
CDR3: CASSTQAGSTYNEQFF
DNA: TGTGCCAGCAGCACCCAGGCCGGATCCACCTACAATGAGCAGTTCTTC

D: -
size: -
length: 15
V: TRBV20-1
J: TRBJ2-5
CDR3: CSPAVRRIMTETQYF
DNA: TGCAGTCCAGCGGTGCGGAGGATAATGACTGAGACCCAGTACTTC

D: -
size: -
length: 14
V: TRBV12-3/TRBV12-4
J: TRBJ2-3
CDR3: CASSLGDFADTQYF
DNA: TGTGCCAGCAGTTTAGGGGACTTTGCAGATACGCAGTATTTT

D: -
size: -
length: 15
V: TRBV9
J: TRBJ1-2
CDR3: CASSGRSGAYYGYTF
DNA: TGTGCCAGCAGTGGTAGATCGGGCGCGTACTATGGCTACACCTTC

D: TRBD2
size: -
length: 16
V: TRBV9
J: TRBJ2-5
CDR3: CASSARALAGHGTQYF
DNA: TGTGCCAGCAGCGCCCGAGCTCTAGCGGGGCACGGGACCCAGTACTTC

D: -
size: once
length: 15
V: TRBV30
J: TRBJ1-5
CDR3: CAWSGLSGKRQPQHF
DNA: TGTGCCTGGAGCGGTCTTTCGGGGAAACGGCAGCCCCAGCATTTT

D: -
size: -
length: 15
V: TRBV20-1
J: TRBJ2-5
CDR3: CSARMSEGGRETQYF
DNA: TGCAGTGCTAGAATGTCCGAAGGAGGGCGGGAGACCCAGTACTTC

D: TRBD2
size: -
length: 13
V: TRBV18
J: TRBJ2-4
CDR3: CASSPGTGGLMDF
DNA: TGTGCCAGCTCACCAGGGACGGGGGGGCTCATGGACTTC

D: -
size: -
length: 16
V: TRBV4-1
J: TRBJ2-7
CDR3: CASSQGGSGTNYEQYF
DNA: TGCGCCAGCAGCCAAGGCGGATCCGGGACAAACTACGAGCAGTACTTC

D: TRBD2
size: -
length: 18
V: TRBV4-1
J: TRBJ2-7
CDR3: CASSQEASGLISSYEQYF
DNA: TGCGCCAGCAGCCAAGAGGCTAGCGGGCTCATCAGCTCCTACGAGCAGTACTTC

D: TRBD2
size: -
length: 12
V: TRBV9
J: TRBJ2-1
CDR3: CASSVVSGEQFF
DNA: TGTGCCAGCAGCGTAGTTAGCGGGGAGCAGTTCTTC

D: -
size: -
length: 14
V: TRBV4-1
J: TRBJ1-1
CDR3: CASSQVTMNTEAFF
DNA: TGCGCCAGCAGCCAGGTGACCATGAACACTGAAGCTTTCTTT

D: -
size: few
length: 13
V: TRBV11-2
J: TRBJ2-5
CDR3: CASSLGREETQYF
DNA: TGTGCCAGCAGCTTAGGCAGAGAAGAGACCCAGTACTTC

D: -
size: -
length: 13
V: TRBV20-1
J: TRBJ1-1
CDR3: CSARWEGSTEAFF
DNA: TGCAGTGCTAGATGGGAGGGAAGCACTGAAGCTTTCTTT

D: -
size: -
length: 15
V: TRBV27
J: TRBJ1-2
CDR3: CASRLFSGTNYGYTF
DNA: TGTGCCAGCAGACTTTTCTCCGGGACTAACTATGGCTACACCTTC

D: -
size: -
length: 14
V: TRBV20-1
J: TRBJ1-1
CDR3: CSALMGTLRTEAFF
DNA: TGCAGCGCCCTGATGGGAACATTGCGGACTGAAGCTTTCTTT

D: -
size: -
length: 16
V: TRBV20-1
J: TRBJ2-4
CDR3: CSARPRGDLAKNIQYF
DNA: TGCAGTGCTAGACCAAGGGGGGACCTAGCCAAAAACATTCAGTACTTC

D: -
size: -
length: 15
V: TRBV5-1
J: TRBJ1-3
CDR3: CASSPAAGAGNTIYF
DNA: TGCGCCAGCAGCCCGGCCGCCGGGGCTGGAAACACCATATATTTT

D: -
size: -
length: 16
V: TRBV12-3/TRBV12-4
J: TRBJ1-5
CDR3: CASSLASIGGNQPQHF
DNA: TGTGCCAGCAGTTTAGCCAGTATCGGGGGCAATCAGCCCCAGCATTTT

D: -
size: -
length: 15
V: TRBV25-1
J: TRBJ1-1
CDR3: CASSERGRMNTEAFF
DNA: TGTGCCAGCAGTGAAAGAGGGAGAATGAACACTGAAGCTTTCTTT

D: TRBD1
size: -
length: 15
V: TRBV11-2
J: TRBJ1-2
CDR3: CASSFGQGGGYGYTF
DNA: TGTGCCAGCAGCTTCGGACAGGGGGGTGGCTATGGCTACACCTTC

D: -
size: once
length: 12
V: TRBV29-1
J: TRBJ2-2
CDR3: CSVLPRGGELFF
DNA: TGCAGCGTTTTGCCTAGAGGCGGGGAGCTGTTTTTT

D: -
size: few
length: 14
V: TRBV7-2
J: TRBJ2-1
CDR3: CASSSGLAYNEQFF
DNA: TGTGCCAGCAGCTCGGGACTCGCCTACAATGAGCAGTTCTTC

D: -
size: -
length: 14
V: TRBV20-1
J: TRBJ2-1
CDR3: CSANHDLATNEQFF
DNA: TGCAGTGCAAATCACGACCTAGCGACCAATGAGCAGTTCTTC

D: -
size: -
length: 15
V: TRBV30
J: TRBJ1-4
CDR3: CAWSGWTATNEKLFF
DNA: TGTGCCTGGAGTGGTTGGACGGCAACTAATGAAAAACTGTTTTTT

D: -
size: -
length: 15
V: TRBV18
J: TRBJ1-5
CDR3: CASSPTEASNQPQHF
DNA: TGTGCCAGCTCACCCACGGAGGCTAGCAATCAGCCCCAGCATTTT

D: -
size: -
length: 15
V: TRBV27
J: TRBJ2-1
CDR3: CASSLGTQRYNEQFF
DNA: TGTGCCAGCAGTCTCGGGACTCAAAGGTACAATGAGCAGTTCTTC

D: TRBD1
size: -
length: 18
V: TRBV3-1
J: TRBJ2-6
CDR3: CASSRQGMRFSGANVLTF
DNA: TGTGCCAGCAGCCGACAGGGAATGCGCTTCTCTGGGGCCAACGTCCTGACTTTC

D: TRBD2
size: -
length: 15
V: TRBV12-3/TRBV12-4
J: TRBJ2-5
CDR3: CASRRTGTRSETQYF
DNA: TGTGCCAGCAGACGCACCGGGACTAGGAGCGAGACCCAGTACTTC

D: -
size: -
length: 13
V: TRBV19
J: TRBJ1-1
CDR3: CASSVQVNTEAFF
DNA: TGTGCCAGTAGCGTTCAGGTGAACACTGAAGCTTTCTTT

D: -
size: once
length: 17
V: TRBV27
J: TRBJ1-5
CDR3: CASRVRGRLGSNQPQHF
DNA: TGTGCCAGCCGTGTTCGGGGGCGCCTAGGAAGCAATCAGCCCCAGCATTTT

D: -
size: -
length: 14
V: TRBV12-3/TRBV12-4
J: TRBJ2-1
CDR3: CASSFFGGGNEQFF
DNA: TGTGCCAGCAGTTTTTTCGGCGGCGGCAATGAGCAGTTCTTC

D: -
size: -
length: 14
V: TRBV20-1
J: TRBJ1-4
CDR3: CSALDGATNEKLFF
DNA: TGCAGTGCCTTGGACGGAGCAACTAATGAAAAACTGTTTTTT

D: TRBD1
size: -
length: 15
V: TRBV19
J: TRBJ1-5
CDR3: CASKDDRAGNQPQHF
DNA: TGTGCCAGTAAGGATGACAGGGCGGGCAATCAGCCCCAGCATTTT

D: -
size: -
length: 14
V: TRBV7-2
J: TRBJ2-7
CDR3: CASSLVEASGEQYF
DNA: TGTGCCAGCAGCTTAGTGGAGGCTTCAGGCGAGCAGTACTTC

D: -
size: -
length: 13
V: TRBV7-3
J: TRBJ1-1
CDR3: CASSLRGATEAFF
DNA: TGTGCCAGCAGCTTACGGGGGGCGACTGAAGCTTTCTTT

D: -
size: once
length: 16
V: TRBV3-1
J: TRBJ2-1
CDR3: CASSPQPGLLSNEQFF
DNA: TGTGCCAGCAGCCCTCAACCCGGACTGCTGTCGAATGAGCAGTTCTTC

D: -
size: -
length: 12
V: TRBV29-1
J: TRBJ1-2
CDR3: CSVVGSNYGYTF
DNA: TGCAGCGTTGTCGGTTCTAACTATGGCTACACCTTC

D: -
size: -
length: 15
V: TRBV7-2
J: TRBJ1-5
CDR3: CASRSSGVSNQPQHF
DNA: TGTGCCAGCCGGTCTTCAGGGGTTAGCAATCAGCCCCAGCATTTT

D: -
size: -
length: 11
V: TRBV12-3/TRBV12-4
J: TRBJ2-1
CDR3: CASSLTNEQFF
DNA: TGTGCCAGCAGTTTGACGAATGAGCAGTTCTTC

D: TRBD2
size: -
length: 13
V: TRBV19
J: TRBJ2-3
CDR3: CASTSGWGDTQYF
DNA: TGTGCCAGTACTAGCGGCTGGGGAGATACGCAGTATTTT

D: TRBD1
size: -
length: 16
V: TRBV20-1
J: TRBJ2-7
CDR3: CSARGLTGTGIHEQYF
DNA: TGCAGTGCTAGAGGGCTAACCGGGACAGGGATCCACGAGCAGTACTTC

D: TRBD1
size: -
length: 15
V: TRBV30
J: TRBJ1-5
CDR3: CAWRETGFGGQPQHF
DNA: TGTGCCTGGAGGGAGACAGGGTTTGGGGGACAGCCCCAGCATTTT

D: -
size: -
length: 14
V: TRBV29-1
J: TRBJ2-7
CDR3: CSVVRMGLSYEQYF
DNA: TGCAGCGTTGTGAGAATGGGACTCTCCTACGAGCAGTACTTC

D: -
size: -
length: 14
V: TRBV28
J: TRBJ2-1
CDR3: CASSFRGLGGEQFF
DNA: TGTGCCAGCAGTTTTCGGGGGCTTGGCGGTGAGCAGTTCTTC

D: -
size: -
length: 13
V: TRBV20-1
J: TRBJ2-5
CDR3: CSAWGRGVETQYF
DNA: TGCAGTGCTTGGGGGCGCGGTGTAGAGACCCAGTACTTC

D: -
size: -
length: 15
V: TRBV2
J: TRBJ1-2
CDR3: CASRPQSLANYGYTF
DNA: TGTGCCAGCAGGCCTCAGTCGCTAGCTAACTATGGCTACACCTTC

D: -
size: -
length: 12
V: TRBV30
J: TRBJ2-7
CDR3: CAWSVPGYEQYF
DNA: TGTGCCTGGAGTGTACCAGGCTACGAGCAGTACTTC